The T cell receptor beta chain described here comes from a study of blood T cell repertoires in COVID-19. Repertoires were generated with immunoSEQ multiplex PCR, while TCRdb's copy carries only in-frame clones and drops some. The data hold under 300,000 clones, with around 91% observed a single time. Germline lookup yields CDR1 MNHEY and CDR2 SVGAGI. V lost 5 bases, J lost 11 bases, and 18 bases lay in between. The CDR3 has 13 residues. The receptor was derived from a woman aged 18-29 years who had recovered from COVID-19. The genes are TRBV6-5 and TRBJ1-1; D not resolved. Sequencing input: PBMCs or T cells enriched from blood (not recorded which). CDR3 region: CASSTFDGKQAFF. CDR3 bases: TGTGCCAGCAGTACGTTTGACGGGAAGCAGGCTTTCTTT.